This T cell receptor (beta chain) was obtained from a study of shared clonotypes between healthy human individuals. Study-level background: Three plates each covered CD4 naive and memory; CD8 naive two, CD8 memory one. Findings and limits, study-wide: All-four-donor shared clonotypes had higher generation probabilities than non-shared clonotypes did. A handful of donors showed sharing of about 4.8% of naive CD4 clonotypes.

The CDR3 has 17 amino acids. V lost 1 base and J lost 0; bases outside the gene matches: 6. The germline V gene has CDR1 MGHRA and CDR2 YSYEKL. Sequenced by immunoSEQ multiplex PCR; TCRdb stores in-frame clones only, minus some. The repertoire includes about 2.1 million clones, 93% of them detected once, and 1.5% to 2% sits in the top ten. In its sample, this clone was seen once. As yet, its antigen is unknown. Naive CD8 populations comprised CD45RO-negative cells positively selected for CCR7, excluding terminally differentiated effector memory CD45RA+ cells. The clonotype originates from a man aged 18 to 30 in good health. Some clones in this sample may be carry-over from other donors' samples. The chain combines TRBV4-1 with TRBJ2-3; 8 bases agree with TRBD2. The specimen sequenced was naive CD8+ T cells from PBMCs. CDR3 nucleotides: TGCGCCAGCAGCCAAGGTATCGGGAGGGAAAGCACAGATACGCAGTATTTT. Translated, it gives CASSQGIGRESTDTQYF.